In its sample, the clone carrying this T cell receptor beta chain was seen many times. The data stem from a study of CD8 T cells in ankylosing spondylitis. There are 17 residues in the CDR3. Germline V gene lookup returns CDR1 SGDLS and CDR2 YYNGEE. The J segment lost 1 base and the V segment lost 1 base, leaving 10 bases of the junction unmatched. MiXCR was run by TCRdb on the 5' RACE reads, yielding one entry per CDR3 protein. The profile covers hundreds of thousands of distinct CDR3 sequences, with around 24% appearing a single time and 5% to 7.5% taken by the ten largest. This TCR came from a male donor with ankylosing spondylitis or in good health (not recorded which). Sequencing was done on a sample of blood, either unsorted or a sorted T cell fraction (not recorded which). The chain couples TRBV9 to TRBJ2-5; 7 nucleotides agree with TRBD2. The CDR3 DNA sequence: TGTGCCAGCAGCGTACACGGACGGGAGGTTTCCCAAGAGACCCAGTACTTC. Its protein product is CASSVHGREVSQETQYF.